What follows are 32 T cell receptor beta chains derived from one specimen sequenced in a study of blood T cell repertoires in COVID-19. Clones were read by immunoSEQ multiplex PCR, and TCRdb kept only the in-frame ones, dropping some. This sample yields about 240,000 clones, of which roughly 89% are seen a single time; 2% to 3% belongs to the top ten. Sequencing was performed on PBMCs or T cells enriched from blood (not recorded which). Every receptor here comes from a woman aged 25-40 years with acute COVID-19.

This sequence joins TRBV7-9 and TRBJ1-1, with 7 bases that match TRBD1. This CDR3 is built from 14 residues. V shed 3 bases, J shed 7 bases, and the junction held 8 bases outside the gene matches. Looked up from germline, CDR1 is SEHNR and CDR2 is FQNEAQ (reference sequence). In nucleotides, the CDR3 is TGTGCCAGCAGCTTCCCCGGGACAGCCAATGAAGCTTTCTTT. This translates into CASSFPGTANEAFF.

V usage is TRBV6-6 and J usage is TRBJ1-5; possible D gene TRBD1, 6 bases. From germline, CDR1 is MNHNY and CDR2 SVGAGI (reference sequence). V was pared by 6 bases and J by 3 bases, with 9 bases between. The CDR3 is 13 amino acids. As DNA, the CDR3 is TGTGCCAGCAGCAGGGGATTCAATCAGCCCCAGCATTTT. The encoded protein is CASSRGFNQPQHF.

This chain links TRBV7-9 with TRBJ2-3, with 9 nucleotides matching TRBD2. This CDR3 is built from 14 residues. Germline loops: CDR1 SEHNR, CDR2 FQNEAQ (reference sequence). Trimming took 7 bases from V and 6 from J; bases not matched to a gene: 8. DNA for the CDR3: TGTGCCAGCACCCCTAGCGGGAATCCGGATACGCAGTATTTT. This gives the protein CASTPSGNPDTQYF.

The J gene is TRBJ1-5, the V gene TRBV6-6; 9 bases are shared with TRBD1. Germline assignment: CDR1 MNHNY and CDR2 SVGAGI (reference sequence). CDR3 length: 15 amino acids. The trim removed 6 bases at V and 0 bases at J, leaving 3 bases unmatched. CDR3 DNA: TGTGCCAGCAGATGGGACAGGGCTAGCAATCAGCCCCAGCATTTT. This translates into CASRWDRASNQPQHF.

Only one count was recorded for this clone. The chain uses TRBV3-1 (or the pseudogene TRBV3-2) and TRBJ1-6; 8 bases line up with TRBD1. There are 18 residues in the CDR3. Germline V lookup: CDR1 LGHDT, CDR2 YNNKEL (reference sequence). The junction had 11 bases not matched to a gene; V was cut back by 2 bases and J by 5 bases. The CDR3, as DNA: TGTGCCAGCAGCCAACGGTTTACAGAGACAGGGGATAATTCACCCCTCCACTTT. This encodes CASSQRFTETGDNSPLHF.

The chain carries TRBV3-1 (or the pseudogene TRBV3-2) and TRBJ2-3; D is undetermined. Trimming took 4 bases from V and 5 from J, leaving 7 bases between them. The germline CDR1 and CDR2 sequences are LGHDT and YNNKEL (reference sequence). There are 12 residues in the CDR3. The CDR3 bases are TGTGCCAGCAGCCCCTGGAGAGATACGCAGTATTTT. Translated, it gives CASSPWRDTQYF.

The CDR3 here is CASSSGQGLIYGYTF. Here the CDR3 DNA reads TGTGCCAGCAGCTCCGGGCAGGGGCTAATCTATGGCTACACCTTC. The chain employs TRBV5-4 and TRBJ1-2; D possibly corresponds to TRBD1 (6 bases). This CDR3 is 15 amino acids long. From germline, CDR1 is SGHNT and CDR2 YYREEE (reference sequence). Trimming removed 3 bases from V and 4 bases from J, with 16 bases in between.

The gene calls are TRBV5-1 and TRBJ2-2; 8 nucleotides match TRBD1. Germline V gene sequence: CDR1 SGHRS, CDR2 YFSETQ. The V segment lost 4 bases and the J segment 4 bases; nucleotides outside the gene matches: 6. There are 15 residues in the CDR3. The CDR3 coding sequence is TGCGCCAGCAGCCCCCAGGGGGCGAGCACCGGGGAGCTGTTTTTT. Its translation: CASSPQGASTGELFF.

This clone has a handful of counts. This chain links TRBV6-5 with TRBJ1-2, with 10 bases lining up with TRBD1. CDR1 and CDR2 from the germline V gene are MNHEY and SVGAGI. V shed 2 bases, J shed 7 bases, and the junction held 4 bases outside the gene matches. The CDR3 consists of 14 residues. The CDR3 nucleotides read TGTGCCAGCAGTTACGACAGGGGGCATTCTGGCTACACCTTC. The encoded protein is CASSYDRGHSGYTF.

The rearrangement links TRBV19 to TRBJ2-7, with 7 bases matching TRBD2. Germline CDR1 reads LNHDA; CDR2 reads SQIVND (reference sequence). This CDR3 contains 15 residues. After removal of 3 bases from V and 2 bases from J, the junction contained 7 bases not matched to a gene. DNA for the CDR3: TGTGCCAGTAGTATGGGGGGGGGTTATGCCTACGAGCAGTACTTC. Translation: CASSMGGGYAYEQYF.

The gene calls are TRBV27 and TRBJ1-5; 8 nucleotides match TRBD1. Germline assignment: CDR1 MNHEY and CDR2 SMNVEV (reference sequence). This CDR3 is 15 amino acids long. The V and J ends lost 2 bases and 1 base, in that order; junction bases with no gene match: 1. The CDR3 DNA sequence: TGTGCCAGCAGTTTAGGACAGGGCAGCAATCAGCCCCAGCATTTT. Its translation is CASSLGQGSNQPQHF.

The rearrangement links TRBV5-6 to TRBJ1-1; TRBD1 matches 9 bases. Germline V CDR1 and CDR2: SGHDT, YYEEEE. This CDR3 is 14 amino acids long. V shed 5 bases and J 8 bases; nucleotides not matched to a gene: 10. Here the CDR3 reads CASRTRQGVPEAFF. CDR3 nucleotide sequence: TGTGCCAGCAGAACGAGACAGGGGGTACCCGAAGCTTTCTTT.

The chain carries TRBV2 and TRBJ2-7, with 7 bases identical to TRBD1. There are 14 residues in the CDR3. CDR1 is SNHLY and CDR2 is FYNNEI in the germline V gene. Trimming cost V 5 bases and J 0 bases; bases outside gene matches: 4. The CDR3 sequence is CASSRDSYSYEQYF. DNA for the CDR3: TGTGCCAGCAGTCGGGACAGCTACTCCTACGAGCAGTACTTC.

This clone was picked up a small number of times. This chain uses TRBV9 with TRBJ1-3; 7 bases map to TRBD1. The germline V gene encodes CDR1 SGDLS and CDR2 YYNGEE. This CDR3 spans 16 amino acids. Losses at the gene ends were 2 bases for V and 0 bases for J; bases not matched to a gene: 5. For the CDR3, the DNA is TGTGCCAGCAGCGTTGGGACAGACGTCTCTGGAAACACCATATATTTT. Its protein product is CASSVGTDVSGNTIYF.

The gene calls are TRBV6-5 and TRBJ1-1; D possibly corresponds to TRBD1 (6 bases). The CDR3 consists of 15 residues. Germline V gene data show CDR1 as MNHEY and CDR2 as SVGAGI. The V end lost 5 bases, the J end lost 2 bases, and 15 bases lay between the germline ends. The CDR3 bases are TGTGCCAGCAGTCTCTCCCCGGGGACAAACACTGAAGCTTTCTTT. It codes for CASSLSPGTNTEAFF.

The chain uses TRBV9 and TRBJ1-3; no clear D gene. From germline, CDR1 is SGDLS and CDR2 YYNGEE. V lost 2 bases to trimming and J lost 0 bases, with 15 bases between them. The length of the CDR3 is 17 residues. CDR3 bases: TGTGCCAGCAGCGTTTCCCAGGTCGGCTACTCTGGAAACACCATATATTTT. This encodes CASSVSQVGYSGNTIYF.

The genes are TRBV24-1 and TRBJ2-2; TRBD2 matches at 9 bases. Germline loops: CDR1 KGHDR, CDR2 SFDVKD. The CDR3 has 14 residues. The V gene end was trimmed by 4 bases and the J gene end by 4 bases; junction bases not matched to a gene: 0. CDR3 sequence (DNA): TGTGCCACCAGTGAAGCGGGGGGCACCGGGGAGCTGTTTTTT. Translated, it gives CATSEAGGTGELFF.

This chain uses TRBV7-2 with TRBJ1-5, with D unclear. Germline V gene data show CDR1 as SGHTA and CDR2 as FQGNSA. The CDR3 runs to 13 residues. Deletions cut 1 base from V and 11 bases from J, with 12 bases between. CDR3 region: CASSLGSQRAQHF. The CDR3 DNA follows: TGTGCCAGCAGCTTAGGGTCCCAACGGGCCCAGCATTTT.

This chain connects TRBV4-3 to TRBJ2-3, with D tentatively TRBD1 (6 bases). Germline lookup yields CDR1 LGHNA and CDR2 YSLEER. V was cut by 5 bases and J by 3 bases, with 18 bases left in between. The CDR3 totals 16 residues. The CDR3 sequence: CASSELTGQTTDTQYF. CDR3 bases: TGCGCCAGCAGCGAACTAACGGGACAAACGACAGATACGCAGTATTTT.

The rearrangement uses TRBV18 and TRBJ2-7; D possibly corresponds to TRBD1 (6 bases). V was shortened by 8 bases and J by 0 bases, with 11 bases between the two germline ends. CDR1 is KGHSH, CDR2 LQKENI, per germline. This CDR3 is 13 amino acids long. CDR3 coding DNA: TGTGCCAGCGGTACAGGGTACTCCTACGAGCAGTACTTC. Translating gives CASGTGYSYEQYF.

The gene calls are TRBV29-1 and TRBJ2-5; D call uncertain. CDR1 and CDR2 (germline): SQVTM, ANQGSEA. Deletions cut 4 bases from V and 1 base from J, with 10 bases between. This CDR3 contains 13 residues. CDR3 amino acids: CSVGSTPQETQYF. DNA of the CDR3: TGCAGCGTTGGGTCGACTCCCCAAGAGACCCAGTACTTC.

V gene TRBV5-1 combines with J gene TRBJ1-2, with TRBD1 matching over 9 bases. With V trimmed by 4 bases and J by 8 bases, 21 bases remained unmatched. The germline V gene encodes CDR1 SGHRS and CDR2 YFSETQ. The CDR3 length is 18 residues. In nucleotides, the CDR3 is TGCGCCAGCAGCCCAGACGGGGACAGGGACTCCCCGGGACTAGGCTACACCTTC. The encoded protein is CASSPDGDRDSPGLGYTF.

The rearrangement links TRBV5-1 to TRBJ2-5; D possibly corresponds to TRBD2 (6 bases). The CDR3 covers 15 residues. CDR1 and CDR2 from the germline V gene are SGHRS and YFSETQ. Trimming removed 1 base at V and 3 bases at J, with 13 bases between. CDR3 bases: TGCGCCAGCAGCTTGACTCTGTCTAGCGAAGAGACCCAGTACTTC. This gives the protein CASSLTLSSEETQYF.

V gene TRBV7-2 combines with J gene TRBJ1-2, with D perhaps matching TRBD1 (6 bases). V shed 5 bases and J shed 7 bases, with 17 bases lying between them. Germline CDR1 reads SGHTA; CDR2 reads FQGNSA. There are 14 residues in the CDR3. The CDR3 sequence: CASSPGGGASGYTF. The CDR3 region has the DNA TGTGCCAGCAGCCCCGGAGGGGGGGCTTCTGGCTACACCTTC.

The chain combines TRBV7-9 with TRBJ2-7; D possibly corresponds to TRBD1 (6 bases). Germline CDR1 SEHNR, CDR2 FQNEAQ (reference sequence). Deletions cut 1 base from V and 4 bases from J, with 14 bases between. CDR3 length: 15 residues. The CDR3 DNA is TGTGCCAGCAGCTTAGAGGTAGGGGGTGGGTACGAGCAGTACTTC. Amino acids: CASSLEVGGGYEQYF.

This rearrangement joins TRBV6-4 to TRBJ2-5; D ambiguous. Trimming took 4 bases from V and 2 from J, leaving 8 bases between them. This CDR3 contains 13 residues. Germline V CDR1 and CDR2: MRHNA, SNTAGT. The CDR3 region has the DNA TGTGCCAGCAGTGTTGTTACACAAGAGACCCAGTACTTC. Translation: CASSVVTQETQYF.

CDR3 in amino acids: CATSDTEPSDEQFF. The CDR3, as DNA: TGTGCCACCAGTGATACGGAGCCTAGTGATGAGCAGTTCTTC. The J gene is TRBJ2-1, the V gene TRBV24-1; D is uncertain. The CDR3 totals 14 residues. The V end lost 3 bases, the J end lost 8 bases, and 13 bases lay between the germline ends. Germline CDR1 reads KGHDR; CDR2 reads SFDVKD.

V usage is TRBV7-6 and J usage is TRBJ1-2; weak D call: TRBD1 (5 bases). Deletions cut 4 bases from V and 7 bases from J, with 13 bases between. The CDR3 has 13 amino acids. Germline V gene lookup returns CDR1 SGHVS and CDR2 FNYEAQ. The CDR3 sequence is CASSSVGGFGYTF. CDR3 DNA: TGTGCCAGCAGCTCCGTGGGGGGGTTTGGCTACACCTTC.

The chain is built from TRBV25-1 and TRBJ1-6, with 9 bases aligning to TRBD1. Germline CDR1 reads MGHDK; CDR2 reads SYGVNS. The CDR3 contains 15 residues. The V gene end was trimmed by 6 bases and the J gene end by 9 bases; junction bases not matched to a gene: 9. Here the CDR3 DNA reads TGTGCCAGCAGGACGGGACAGGGAGAGGGTTCACCCCTCCACTTT. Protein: CASRTGQGEGSPLHF.

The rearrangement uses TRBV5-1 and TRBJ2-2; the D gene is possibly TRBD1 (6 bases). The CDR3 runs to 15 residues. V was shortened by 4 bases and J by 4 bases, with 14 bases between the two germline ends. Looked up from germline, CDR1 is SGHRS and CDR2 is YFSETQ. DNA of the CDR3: TGCGCCAGCAGCCCGTCAGGGACATTCACCGGGGAGCTGTTTTTT. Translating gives CASSPSGTFTGELFF.

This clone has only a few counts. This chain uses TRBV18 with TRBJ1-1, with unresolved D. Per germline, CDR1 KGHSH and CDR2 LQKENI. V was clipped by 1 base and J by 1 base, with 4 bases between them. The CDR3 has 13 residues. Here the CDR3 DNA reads TGTGCCAGCTCACCACGAGAGAACACTGAAGCTTTCTTT. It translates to CASSPRENTEAFF.

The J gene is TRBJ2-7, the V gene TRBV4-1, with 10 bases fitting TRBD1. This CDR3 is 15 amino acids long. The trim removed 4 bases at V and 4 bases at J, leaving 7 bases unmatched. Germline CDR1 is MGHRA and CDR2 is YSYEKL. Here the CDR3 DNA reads TGCGCCAGCAGCCCGACAGGGGGCGGAATTTACGAGCAGTACTTC. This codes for CASSPTGGGIYEQYF.